The source of this T cell receptor (beta chain) is a study of blood T cell repertoires in COVID-19. Clones were sequenced by immunoSEQ multiplex PCR, and TCRdb holds only the in-frame ones, with some missing. The sample carries 200,000 to 250,000 clones, over 80% recorded once. CDR1 and CDR2 from the germline V gene are SGHNT and YYREEE (reference sequence). After removal of 4 bases from V and 5 bases from J, the junction contained 8 bases not matched to a gene. CDR3 length: 14 residues. This chain connects TRBV5-4 to TRBJ2-7, with 8 bases identical to TRBD1. This clonotype was sampled from a woman aged 55-70 years with active or convalescent COVID-19. Material for sequencing was peripheral blood. The CDR3, as DNA: TGTGCCAGCAGCCTCGGACAGACAGGGGACGAGCAGTACTTC. The encoded protein is CASSLGQTGDEQYF.